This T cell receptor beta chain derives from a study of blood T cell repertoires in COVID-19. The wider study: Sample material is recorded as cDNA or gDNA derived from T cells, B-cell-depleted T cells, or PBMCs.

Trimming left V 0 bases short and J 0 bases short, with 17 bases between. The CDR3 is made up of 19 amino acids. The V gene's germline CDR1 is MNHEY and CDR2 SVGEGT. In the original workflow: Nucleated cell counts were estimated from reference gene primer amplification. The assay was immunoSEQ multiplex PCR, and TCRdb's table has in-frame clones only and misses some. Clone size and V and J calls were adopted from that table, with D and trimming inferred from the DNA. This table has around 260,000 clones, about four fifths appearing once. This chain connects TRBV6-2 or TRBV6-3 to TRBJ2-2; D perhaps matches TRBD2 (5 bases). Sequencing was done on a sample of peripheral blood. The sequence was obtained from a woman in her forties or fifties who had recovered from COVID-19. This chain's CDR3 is CASSYSGAHRFPNTGELFF. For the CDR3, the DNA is TGTGCCAGCAGTTACTCGGGAGCCCACCGGTTTCCGAACACCGGGGAGCTGTTTTTT.